The T cell receptor (beta chain) under discussion was sequenced for a study of control samples from healthy donors and cancer patients. V was pared by 2 bases and J by 6 bases, with 3 bases of the junction left unmatched. Germline V lookup: CDR1 MNHNS, CDR2 SASEGT. CDR3 length: 15 amino acids. The table came from immunoSEQ multiplex PCR; TCRdb's copy has only in-frame clones and leaves some out. This sample has 90,000 to 95,000 clones, with around 81% found just once. This sequence joins TRBV6-1 and TRBJ1-6; 8 nucleotides line up with TRBD1. The sequence came from a man aged 30-40 years in good health. Sequenced material: blood. The CDR3 sequence: CASSERTGSNSPLHF. The CDR3 DNA is TGTGCCAGCAGTGAACGGACAGGGAGTAATTCACCCCTCCACTTT.